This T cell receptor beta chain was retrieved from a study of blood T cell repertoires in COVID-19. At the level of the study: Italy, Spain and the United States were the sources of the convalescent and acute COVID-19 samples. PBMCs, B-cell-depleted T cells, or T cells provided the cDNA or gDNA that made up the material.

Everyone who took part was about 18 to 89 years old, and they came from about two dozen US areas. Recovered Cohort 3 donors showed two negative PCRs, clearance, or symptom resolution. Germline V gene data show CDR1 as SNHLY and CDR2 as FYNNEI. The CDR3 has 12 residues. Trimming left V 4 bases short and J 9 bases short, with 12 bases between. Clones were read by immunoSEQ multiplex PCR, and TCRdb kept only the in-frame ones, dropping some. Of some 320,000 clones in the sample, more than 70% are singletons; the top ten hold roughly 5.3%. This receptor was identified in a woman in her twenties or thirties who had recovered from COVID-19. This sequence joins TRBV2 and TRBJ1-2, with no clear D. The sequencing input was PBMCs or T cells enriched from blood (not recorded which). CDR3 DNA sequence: TGTGCCAGCAGTGGCCTCTCGGGGAGCTACACCTTC. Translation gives CASSGLSGSYTF. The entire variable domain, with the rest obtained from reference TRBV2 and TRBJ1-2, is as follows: EPEVTQTPSHQVTQMGQEVILRCVPISNHLYFYWYRQILGQKVEFLVSFYNNEISEKSEIFDDQFSVERPDGSNFTLKIRSTKLEDSAMYFCASSGLSGSYTFGSGTRLTVV.